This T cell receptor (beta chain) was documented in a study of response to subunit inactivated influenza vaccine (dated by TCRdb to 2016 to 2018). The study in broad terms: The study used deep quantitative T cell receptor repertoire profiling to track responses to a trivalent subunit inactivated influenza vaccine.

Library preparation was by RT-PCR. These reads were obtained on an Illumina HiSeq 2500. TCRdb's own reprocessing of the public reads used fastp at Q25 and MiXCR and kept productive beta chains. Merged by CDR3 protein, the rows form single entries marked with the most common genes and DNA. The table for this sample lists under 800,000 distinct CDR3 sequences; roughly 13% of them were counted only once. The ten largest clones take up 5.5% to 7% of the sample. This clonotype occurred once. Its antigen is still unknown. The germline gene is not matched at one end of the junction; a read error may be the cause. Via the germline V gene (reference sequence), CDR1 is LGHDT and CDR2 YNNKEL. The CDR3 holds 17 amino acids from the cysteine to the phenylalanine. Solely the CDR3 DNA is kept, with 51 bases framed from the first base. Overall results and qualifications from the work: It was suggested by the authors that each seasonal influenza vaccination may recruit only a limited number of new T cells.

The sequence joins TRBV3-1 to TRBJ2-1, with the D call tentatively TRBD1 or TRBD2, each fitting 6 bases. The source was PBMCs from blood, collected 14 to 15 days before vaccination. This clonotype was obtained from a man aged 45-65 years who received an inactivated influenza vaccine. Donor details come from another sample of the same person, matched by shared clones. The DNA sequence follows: TGTGCCTGCAGCAAACAGGTCGCTGGGGGGCCATACAATGAGCAGTTCTTC. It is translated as CACSKQVAGGPYNEQFF.